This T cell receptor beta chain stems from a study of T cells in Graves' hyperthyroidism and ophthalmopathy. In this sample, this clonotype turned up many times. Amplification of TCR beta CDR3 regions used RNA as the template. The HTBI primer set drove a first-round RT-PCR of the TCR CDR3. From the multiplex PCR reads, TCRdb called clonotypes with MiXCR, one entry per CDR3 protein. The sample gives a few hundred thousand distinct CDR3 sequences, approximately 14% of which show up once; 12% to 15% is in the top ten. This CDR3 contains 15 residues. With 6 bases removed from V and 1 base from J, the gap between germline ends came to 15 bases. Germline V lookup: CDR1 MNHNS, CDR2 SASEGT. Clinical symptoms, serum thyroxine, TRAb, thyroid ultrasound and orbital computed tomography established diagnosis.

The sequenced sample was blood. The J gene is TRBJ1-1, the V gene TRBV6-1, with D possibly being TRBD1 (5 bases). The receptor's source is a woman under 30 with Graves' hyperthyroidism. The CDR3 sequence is CASSLAGRGNTEAFF. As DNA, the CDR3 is TGTGCCAGCAGCCTTGCAGGGCGGGGGAACACTGAAGCTTTCTTT.